One and the same sample provided the 30 T cell receptor beta chains below, sequenced in a study of cytomegalovirus exposure and HLA in healthy donors. This PCR relied on a set of 60 Vbeta primers and 13 Jbeta primers. Produced via immunoSEQ multiplex PCR; TCRdb's table is partial and in-frame only. This sample carries fewer than 250,000 clones, about 74% of them seen once, and the ten largest clones take roughly a sixth. Sequencing was carried out using PBMCs. All receptors come from a man aged 40-49 years in good health and CMV-seronegative.

The chain joins TRBV29-1 to TRBJ2-1; D is unclear. V gave up 2 bases and J gave up 6 bases, with 11 bases separating them. There are 13 residues in the CDR3. The germline V gene has CDR1 SQVTM and CDR2 ANQGSEA. The DNA for the CDR3 is TGCAGCGTTGAACCTCTAAGTGGCAATGAGCAGTTCTTC. Its protein product is CSVEPLSGNEQFF.

J is TRBJ2-1 and V is TRBV7-3; 8 bases are shared with TRBD2. CDR3 size: 15 residues. Germline V gene lookup returns CDR1 SGHTA and CDR2 FQGTGA. V gave up 5 bases and J gave up 7 bases; unmatched junction bases: 10. The CDR3 region has the DNA TGTGCCAGCAGCCCCTACAGCGGGGGTCGTAATGAGCAGTTCTTC. This sequence encodes CASSPYSGGRNEQFF. Supplemented by reference TRBV7-3 and TRBJ2-1, the full variable domain reads GAGVSQTPSNKVTEKGKYVELRCDPISGHTALYWYRQSLGQGPEFLIYFQGTGAADDSGLPNDRFFAVRPEGSVSTLKIQRTERGDSAVYLCASSPYSGGRNEQFFGPGTRLTVL.

V is TRBV6-5 and J is TRBJ1-2; TRBD1 matches at 8 bases. Per the germline V gene, CDR1 is MNHEY and CDR2 is SVGAGI. The CDR3 runs to 13 residues. The junction had 7 bases not matched to a gene; V was cut back by 8 bases and J by 5 bases. CDR3 nucleotide sequence: TGTGCCAGCTATAAGACAGGGGCTTATGGCTACACCTTC. It specifies CASYKTGAYGYTF.

A few counts support this clone. The chain links TRBV13 to TRBJ2-3, with 9 bases matching TRBD2. CDR1 is PRHDT, CDR2 FYEKMQ, per germline (reference sequence). The CDR3 length is 16 residues. V gave up 0 bases and J gave up 3 bases; unmatched junction bases: 4. The CDR3 nucleotides are TGTGCCAGCAGCTTAGGTGCCCTAGCGGGGACAGATACGCAGTATTTT. Encoded protein: CASSLGALAGTDTQYF.

The J gene is TRBJ1-6, the V gene TRBV7-2; the match to TRBD1 covers 7 bases. The CDR3 length is 15 residues. J lost 6 bases, V lost 6 bases, and 8 bases had no gene match. Germline loops: CDR1 SGHTA, CDR2 FQGNSA. The CDR3 loop is CASRPDRVSNSPLHF. For the CDR3, the DNA is TGTGCCAGCAGGCCTGACAGGGTTTCTAATTCACCCCTCCACTTT.

This clone was observed a handful of times. For the CDR3, the DNA is TGCGCCAGCAGCGTCTACCCCGGGACTAGTAACGAGCAGTACTTC. Protein: CASSVYPGTSNEQYF. The chain carries TRBV5-1 and TRBJ2-7, with 8 bases aligning to TRBD2. This CDR3 comprises 15 residues. V lost 4 bases to trimming and J lost 5 bases; unmatched junction nucleotides: 11. Germline V gives CDR1 SGHRS, CDR2 YFSETQ.

V is TRBV9 and J is TRBJ2-7, with D possibly matching TRBD1 (6 bases). The germline V and J ends were trimmed by 3 bases and 2 bases, with 15 bases remaining between them. CDR1 and CDR2 from the germline V gene are SGDLS and YYNGEE. This CDR3 spans 15 amino acids. CDR3 protein: CASSDRQDRPYEQYF. As DNA, the CDR3 is TGTGCCAGCAGCGACCGACAGGATAGGCCCTACGAGCAGTACTTC.

The J gene is TRBJ2-2, the V gene TRBV27; 7 nucleotides match TRBD1. V was clipped by 8 bases and J by 3 bases; unmatched bases: 12. Germline CDR1 is MNHEY and CDR2 is SMNVEV (reference sequence). The CDR3 length is 16 residues. This chain's CDR3 is CASGNLRGSDTGELFF. In DNA, the CDR3 is TGTGCCAGCGGAAATCTCAGGGGGTCGGACACCGGGGAGCTGTTTTTT.

The chain employs TRBV7-2 and TRBJ1-5; 10 bases fit TRBD1. The CDR3 loop spans 16 amino acids. The germline CDR1 and CDR2 sequences are SGHTA and FQGNSA. Unmatched junction bases numbered 7, after V lost 5 bases and J lost 3 bases. The chain's CDR3 is CASSLRQGADNQPQHF. The CDR3 coding sequence is TGTGCCAGCAGCCTTAGACAGGGGGCGGACAATCAGCCCCAGCATTTT.

The chain carries TRBV7-2 and TRBJ1-1; 7 positions agree with TRBD1. Per germline, CDR1 SGHTA and CDR2 FQGNSA. CDR3 length: 15 amino acids. Losses at the gene ends were 6 bases for V and 1 base for J; bases not matched to a gene: 8. The CDR3 reads CASSTTGTANTEAFF. The DNA for the CDR3 is TGTGCCAGCAGTACCACCGGGACAGCGAACACTGAAGCTTTCTTT.

The V gene is TRBV27, the J gene TRBJ1-2; 11 nucleotides align to TRBD1. Germline lookup yields CDR1 MNHEY and CDR2 SMNVEV (reference sequence). The CDR3 has 15 amino acids. V was clipped by 4 bases and J by 4 bases; unmatched bases: 5. The CDR3 nucleotides are TGTGCCAGCAGTTACTCCGGGACAGGGGGCTATGGCTACACCTTC. It translates to CASSYSGTGGYGYTF.

This clone was counted a single time. The chain has TRBV7-3 and TRBJ2-1; no definite D call. CDR1 SGHTA and CDR2 FQGTGA come from the germline V gene. This CDR3 spans 13 amino acids. The V end lost 0 bases, the J end lost 7 bases, and 7 bases lay between the germline ends. Here the CDR3 reads CASSLTESNEQFF. DNA for the CDR3: TGTGCCAGCAGCTTAACCGAGTCGAATGAGCAGTTCTTC.

The chain carries TRBV5-6 and TRBJ2-5; D perhaps matches TRBD1 (6 bases). Germline V lookup: CDR1 SGHDT, CDR2 YYEEEE. The CDR3 is made up of 14 amino acids. Deletions cut 4 bases from V and 5 bases from J, with 15 bases between. The CDR3 nucleotides read TGTGCCAGCAGCACCCAGGACAGCTCGGAGACCCAGTACTTC. Translated: CASSTQDSSETQYF.

This clone was seen once. The chain is built from TRBV11-2 and TRBJ2-1; 8 nucleotides match TRBD1. The CDR3 spans 16 residues. Germline loops: CDR1 SGHAT, CDR2 FQNNGV. Trimming took 5 bases from V and 5 from J; bases not matched to a gene: 11. CDR3 amino acids: CASSLPRTGPNNEQFF. CDR3 coding DNA: TGTGCCAGCAGCCTCCCGAGGACAGGGCCCAACAATGAGCAGTTCTTC.

The sample holds one count of this clone. This chain joins TRBV14 and TRBJ2-2, with 16 bases identical to TRBD2. This CDR3 has 23 amino acids. With 1 base clipped from V and 4 bases from J, the junction kept 18 bases outside the gene matches. Germline-derived CDR1 and CDR2 are SGHDN and FVKESK. The CDR3 DNA follows: TGTGCCAGCAGCCAAGTCGTCAGCTCCTCGGGACTAGCGGGAGGGCCCGGCACCGGGGAGCTGTTTTTT. It is translated as CASSQVVSSSGLAGGPGTGELFF.

The rearrangement joins TRBV27 to TRBJ1-5, with unresolved D. The germline V gene has CDR1 MNHEY and CDR2 SMNVEV (reference sequence). The ends were cut back, 5 bases at V and 3 bases at J, with 5 bases in the middle. The CDR3 length is 12 residues. CDR3 sequence reads: CASSLINQPQHF. In DNA, the CDR3 is TGTGCCAGCAGTCTAATCAATCAGCCCCAGCATTTT.

The chain couples TRBV7-9 to TRBJ1-2; a possible D gene is TRBD1 (6 bases). Trimming removed 3 bases from V and 6 bases from J, with 26 bases in between. This CDR3 has 18 residues. Per germline, CDR1 SEHNR and CDR2 FQNEAQ (reference sequence). The CDR3 DNA reads as TGTGCCAGCAGCTTCCGAGGGTGGGACATGCGAAAGGTAGATGGCTACACCTTC. This codes for CASSFRGWDMRKVDGYTF. The full variable domain, its missing parts supplied by reference TRBV7-9 and TRBJ1-2, is DTGVSQNPRHKITKRGQNVTFRCDPISEHNRLYWYRQTLGQGPEFLTYFQNEAQLEKSRLLSDRFSAERPKGSFSTLEIQRTEQGDSAMYLCASSFRGWDMRKVDGYTFGSGTRLTVV.

This chain uses TRBV5-4 with TRBJ1-2, with 12 bases that match TRBD1. The V segment lost 4 bases and the J segment 4 bases; nucleotides outside the gene matches: 8. This CDR3 has 16 amino acids. The germline gives CDR1 SGHNT, CDR2 YYREEE (reference sequence). The CDR3 is CASSTGQGAIFYGYTF. The CDR3 nucleotides read TGTGCCAGCAGCACGGGACAGGGGGCGATATTCTATGGCTACACCTTC.

This clone appeared a few times. The chain recombines TRBV5-4 with TRBJ2-2, with 7 bases that match TRBD2. The CDR3 is made up of 16 amino acids. CDR1 and CDR2 (germline): SGHNT, YYREEE (reference sequence). Trimming at V came to 1 base and at J to 2 bases, leaving 5 bases not matched to a gene. The CDR3 loop is CASSLLGGVNTGELFF. In DNA form, the CDR3 reads TGTGCCAGCAGCTTGTTGGGGGGGGTCAACACCGGGGAGCTGTTTTTT.

The chain uses TRBV5-1 and TRBJ2-5; 14 nucleotides align to TRBD2. The V segment lost 2 bases and the J segment 1 base; nucleotides outside the gene matches: 7. There are 18 residues in the CDR3. Germline lookup yields CDR1 SGHRS and CDR2 YFSETQ. The CDR3 here is CASSLTGTSGGGQETQYF. CDR3 DNA: TGCGCCAGCAGCTTAACCGGGACTAGCGGGGGAGGCCAAGAGACCCAGTACTTC.

This chain uses TRBV29-1 with TRBJ2-7; no definite D call. This CDR3 spans 12 amino acids. CDR1 SQVTM and CDR2 ANQGSEA come from the germline V gene. Between the trimmed V and J ends, which lost 4 bases and 7 bases, there was a span of 14 bases. The CDR3 nucleotides are TGCAGCGTTGCGGCGGATTTTGGGGAGCAGTACTTC. This gives the protein CSVAADFGEQYF.

The genes are TRBV11-2 and TRBJ2-2; D not resolved. Germline loops: CDR1 SGHAT, CDR2 FQNNGV. The CDR3 loop spans 15 amino acids. Trimming removed 4 bases at V and 9 bases at J, with 18 bases between. CDR3 protein: CASSSADTSLRELFF. CDR3 bases: TGTGCCAGCAGCTCGGCTGACACTTCCCTCCGGGAGCTGTTTTTT.

V is TRBV5-1 and J is TRBJ2-7, with TRBD2 matching over 10 bases. J lost 2 bases, V lost 2 bases, and 4 bases had no gene match. This CDR3 is built from 15 residues. CDR1 SGHRS and CDR2 YFSETQ come from the germline V gene. CDR3 sequence reads: CASSLTGLAAYEQYF. CDR3 nucleotides: TGCGCCAGCAGCTTAACAGGACTAGCGGCCTACGAGCAGTACTTC.

The chain carries TRBV6-5 and TRBJ1-5, with TRBD1 as a possible D gene (6 bases). The CDR3 contains 15 residues. Germline CDR1 is MNHEY and CDR2 is SVGAGI. Trimming shortened V by 7 bases and J by 2 bases, and 15 bases separated the two germline ends. As DNA, the CDR3 is TGTGCCAGCATCTTAGGACAGTTAGGCAATCAGCCCCAGCATTTT. Encoded protein: CASILGQLGNQPQHF.

The chain carries TRBV4-2 and TRBJ2-7; D may be TRBD1 (5 bases). Germline V gene sequence: CDR1 LGHNA, CDR2 YNFKEQ. V was clipped by 0 bases and J by 6 bases, with 15 bases between them. The CDR3 is made up of 15 amino acids. The CDR3: CASSQEPNRQGEQYF. The CDR3 DNA reads as TGTGCCAGCAGCCAAGAACCTAATAGGCAGGGCGAGCAGTACTTC.

The chain links TRBV7-8 to TRBJ2-3, with 7 positions matching TRBD1. Trimming at V came to 0 bases and at J to 1 base, leaving 7 bases not matched to a gene. Germline values: CDR1 SGHVS, CDR2 FQNEAQ. The CDR3 contains 17 residues. The chain's CDR3 is CASSLAYWDSRTDTQYF. The CDR3 DNA is TGTGCCAGCAGCTTAGCCTACTGGGACAGCCGCACAGATACGCAGTATTTT.

The chain uses TRBV18 and TRBJ1-2; tentatively, D is TRBD1 (6 bases). The V gene's germline CDR1 is KGHSH and CDR2 LQKENI. V lost 5 bases and J 3 bases, leaving 10 bases between the germline ends. This CDR3 has 13 residues. The CDR3 spells CASSTRQDYGYTF. The CDR3 nucleotides are TGTGCCAGCTCAACCCGACAGGACTATGGCTACACCTTC.

This chain uses TRBV19 with TRBJ2-6, with 10 nucleotides matching TRBD1. Germline V CDR1 and CDR2: LNHDA, SQIVND (reference sequence). The V segment lost 3 bases and the J segment 0 bases; nucleotides outside the gene matches: 8. The CDR3 sequence is 19 residues long. For the CDR3, the DNA is TGTGCCAGTAGTATCGATTCTGGACAGGGGGTCTCTGGGGCCAACGTCCTGACTTTC. This encodes CASSIDSGQGVSGANVLTF. The full variable domain, in which reference TRBV19 and TRBJ2-6 provide the parts outside the CDR3, is DGGITQSPKYLFRKEGQNVTLSCEQNLNHDAMYWYRQDPGQGLRLIYYSQIVNDFQKGDIAEGYSVSREKKESFPLTVTSAQKNPTAFYLCASSIDSGQGVSGANVLTFGAGSRLTVL.

The V gene is TRBV9, the J gene TRBJ2-3; maybe TRBD2 (6 bases). The CDR3 sequence is 16 residues long. Per germline, CDR1 SGDLS and CDR2 YYNGEE. The V end lost 0 bases, the J end lost 2 bases, and 13 bases lay between the germline ends. The DNA of the CDR3 is TGTGCCAGCAGCGTAGTGGGGGGATATTCCACAGATACGCAGTATTTT. This gives the protein CASSVVGGYSTDTQYF.

This rearrangement joins TRBV7-3 to TRBJ1-1; 9 bases are shared with TRBD1. J lost 3 bases, V lost 5 bases, and 7 bases had no gene match. This CDR3 contains 15 residues. CDR1 SGHTA and CDR2 FQGTGA come from the germline V gene. Written as DNA, the CDR3 is TGTGCCAGCAGCCCGGACAGGGGAGCGTACACTGAAGCTTTCTTT. This translates into CASSPDRGAYTEAFF.